This T cell receptor beta chain was sequenced during a study of cytomegalovirus exposure and HLA in healthy donors. From germline, CDR1 is SNHLY and CDR2 FYNNEI. This CDR3 spans 14 amino acids. Trimming removed 5 bases from V and 4 bases from J; junction bases left unmatched: 3. The sample holds a few counts of this clone. In the PCR, 60 Vbeta and 13 Jbeta primers were used. Method: immunoSEQ multiplex PCR; TCRdb's copy keeps in-frame clones and lacks some. The table records around 100,000 clones, about 80% of them present only once. V and J are TRBV2 and TRBJ2-3, with 10 nucleotides matching TRBD2. Material: PBMCs. The clonotype originates from a female donor in good health and CMV-seropositive. Written as DNA, the CDR3 is TGTGCCAGCAGTCTTGGACTAGCGGCAGATACGCAGTATTTT. Protein sequence: CASSLGLAADTQYF.